This T cell receptor beta chain was identified in a study of identical twins. TCRdb re-called the 5' RACE reads through MiXCR, storing one row per CDR3 protein. This sample has approximately 230,000 distinct CDR3 sequences, with 6.5% to 8% found just once. Germline-derived CDR1 and CDR2 are MNHNS and SASEGT. Trimming removed 6 bases from V and 2 bases from J, with 13 bases in between. The CDR3 contains 15 residues. This clonotype has just a few counts. The data also belong to a second study, concerning T cells expressing NK-cell markers. That publication notes: Six of the donors carried dominant NKG2C+ clonotypes that took up about 1.0-7.5% of their CD8+ T cells. The CD3+CD56-NKG2C+ fraction of a handful of donors was likewise dominated by these clonotypes.

V usage is TRBV6-1 and J usage is TRBJ2-2; D may match TRBD1 or TRBD2 (5 bases each). The source is a woman younger than 35 in good health. Sequencing input: CD8+ T cells sorted from blood. CDR3 nucleotide sequence: TGTGCCAGCAGCACCCCGGGACCTAACACCGGGGAGCTGTTTTTT. This gives the protein CASSTPGPNTGELFF.